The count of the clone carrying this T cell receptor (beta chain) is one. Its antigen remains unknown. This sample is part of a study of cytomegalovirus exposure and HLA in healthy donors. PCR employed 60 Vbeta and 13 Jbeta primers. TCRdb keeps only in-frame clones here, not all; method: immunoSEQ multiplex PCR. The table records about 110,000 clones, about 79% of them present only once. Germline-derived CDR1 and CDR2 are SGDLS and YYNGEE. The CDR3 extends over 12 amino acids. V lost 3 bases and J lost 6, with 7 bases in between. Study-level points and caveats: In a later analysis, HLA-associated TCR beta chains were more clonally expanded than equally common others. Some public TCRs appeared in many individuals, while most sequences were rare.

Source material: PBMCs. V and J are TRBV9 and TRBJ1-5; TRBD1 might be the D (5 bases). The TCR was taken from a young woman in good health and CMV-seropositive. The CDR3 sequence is CASSAGGQPQHF. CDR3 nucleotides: TGTGCCAGCAGCGCCGGGGGTCAGCCCCAGCATTTT.